Reported below is one TCR beta chain. The CDR3 spans 15 residues. V lost 5 bases to trimming and J lost 8 bases, with 18 bases between them. Germline CDR1 LNHDA, CDR2 SQIVND (reference sequence). This sample was taken from a study of early stage breast cancer tumors. Background on the study: About 80% of the 16 invasive tumors were ER+, PR+ and HER2-.

Using immunoSEQ multiplex PCR, the repertoire was profiled, and TCRdb retains in-frame clones only, with some absent. This sample yields around 5,400 clones, of which under 80% are seen a single time; around 16% belongs to the top ten. Material for sequencing was breast tumor tissue. The chain carries TRBV19 and TRBJ1-4; D unresolved. This TCR was sampled from a person aged 55-75 years with breast cancer. The CDR3 DNA reads TGTGCCAGTAGTGGATCAGGCTACGTGGGAGAAAAACTGTTTTTT. Encoded protein: CASSGSGYVGEKLFF.